A selection of T cell receptor beta chains follows, all from one sample in a study of T cell repertoires in MIS-A myocarditis. Measured with immunoSEQ multiplex PCR; TCRdb has only the in-frame clones, and not every one. This sample yields more than 650 clones, of which roughly 84% are seen a single time; 14% to 15% belongs to the top ten. Sample: pericardium tissue obtained at autopsy. The source of these receptors is a man between 18 and 35 years old with fulminant myocarditis from multisystem inflammatory syndrome in adults (MIS-A) after COVID-19. CDR3s include the opening cysteine and the closing phenylalanine or tryptophan. Each record gives: J gene, V gene, clone size, D gene, CDR3 DNA, CDR3 protein. The D gene is left open where the match is weak. Clone size is stated in some rows and not others, as once, few, many or a class when expanded.

j_gene: TRBJ2-6; v_gene: TRBV6-2/TRBV6-3; abundance: .; d_gene: .; CDR3nt: TGTGCCAGCAGTGGTGAAGGGGGAGGGGCCAACGTCCTGACTTTC; CDR3aa: CASSGEGGGANVLTF
j_gene: TRBJ1-5; v_gene: TRBV7-2; abundance: .; d_gene: .; CDR3nt: TGTGCCAGCAGCCAGGGTGGGTCGGGGCAGCCCCAGCATTTT; CDR3aa: CASSQGGSGQPQHF
j_gene: TRBJ1-1; v_gene: TRBV13; abundance: .; d_gene: .; CDR3nt: TGTGCCAGCAGCTTTGGGGCCCCGCGGAGTTCGGGCAGGTTCACTGAAGCTTTCTTT; CDR3aa: CASSFGAPRSSGRFTEAFF
j_gene: TRBJ1-1; v_gene: TRBV4-3; abundance: .; d_gene: .; CDR3nt: TGCGCCAGCAGCCAAGATGGCGCGGGAAACACTGAAGCTTTCTTT; CDR3aa: CASSQDGAGNTEAFF
j_gene: TRBJ1-1; v_gene: TRBV6-5; abundance: once; d_gene: TRBD1; CDR3nt: TGTGCCAGCAGTCGACAGGGGAGGGACACTGAAGCTTTCTTT; CDR3aa: CASSRQGRDTEAFF
j_gene: TRBJ1-2; v_gene: TRBV10-3; abundance: few; d_gene: .; CDR3nt: TGTGCCATCAGTGAAGGGACGCTAGCTAACTATGGCTACACCTTC; CDR3aa: CAISEGTLANYGYTF
j_gene: TRBJ1-1; v_gene: TRBV6-5; abundance: .; d_gene: .; CDR3nt: TGTGCCAGCAGGACGGACGTGGGAGCTGAAGCTTTCTTT; CDR3aa: CASRTDVGAEAFF
j_gene: TRBJ1-5; v_gene: TRBV15; abundance: .; d_gene: TRBD1; CDR3nt: TGTGCCACCAGCAGAGGACAGGGAGGCCGGCCCCAGCATTTT; CDR3aa: CATSRGQGGRPQHF
j_gene: TRBJ1-3; v_gene: TRBV27; abundance: .; d_gene: .; CDR3nt: TGTGCCAGCAGTTCCCGAGGTCCGTTCTCTGGAAACACCATATATTTT; CDR3aa: CASSSRGPFSGNTIYF
j_gene: TRBJ2-7; v_gene: TRBV5-1; abundance: .; d_gene: .; CDR3nt: TGCGCCAGCAGCAAGGGGAACAGCGTGTGGGTTGCCTACGAGCAGTACTTC; CDR3aa: CASSKGNSVWVAYEQYF
j_gene: TRBJ2-1; v_gene: TRBV6-5; abundance: .; d_gene: .; CDR3nt: TGTGCCAGCAGCCGCGGACGTGACCGGGTGGGTGAGCAGTTCTTC; CDR3aa: CASSRGRDRVGEQFF
j_gene: TRBJ1-4; v_gene: TRBV30; abundance: .; d_gene: .; CDR3nt: TGTGCCCATGGGGTCGGGACTAGAAATGAAAAACTGTTTTTT; CDR3aa: CAHGVGTRNEKLFF
j_gene: TRBJ2-5; v_gene: TRBV11-2; abundance: .; d_gene: .; CDR3nt: TGTGCCAGCAGCCCCTCAGGAGGCGAGACCCAGTACTTC; CDR3aa: CASSPSGGETQYF
j_gene: TRBJ1-1; v_gene: TRBV18; abundance: .; d_gene: .; CDR3nt: TGTGCCAGCTCGCAACAGCAGAACACTGAAGCTTTCTTT; CDR3aa: CASSQQQNTEAFF
j_gene: TRBJ1-4; v_gene: TRBV19; abundance: .; d_gene: TRBD1; CDR3nt: TGTGCCAGTAGTCTCCGACAGGGGCTTTCGGATGAAAAACTGTTTTTT; CDR3aa: CASSLRQGLSDEKLFF
j_gene: TRBJ2-1; v_gene: TRBV3-1/TRBV3-2; abundance: .; d_gene: TRBD2; CDR3nt: TGTGCCAGCACCGGGACTAGCGGGGGTTATACCTACAATGAGCAGTTCTTC; CDR3aa: CASTGTSGGYTYNEQFF
j_gene: TRBJ2-2; v_gene: TRBV4-1; abundance: .; d_gene: TRBD2; CDR3nt: TGCGCCAGCAGCCAAGATTATCTAGCGGGATTAACCGGGGAGCTGTTTTTT; CDR3aa: CASSQDYLAGLTGELFF
j_gene: TRBJ1-1; v_gene: TRBV2; abundance: .; d_gene: .; CDR3nt: TGTGCCAGCAGTGAATTGGAGGACACTGAAGCTTTCTTT; CDR3aa: CASSELEDTEAFF
j_gene: TRBJ1-4; v_gene: TRBV5-1; abundance: .; d_gene: .; CDR3nt: TGCGCCAGTAGCGAGGGCAGGGCTAATGAAAAACTGTTTTTT; CDR3aa: CASSEGRANEKLFF
j_gene: TRBJ2-1; v_gene: TRBV2; abundance: .; d_gene: TRBD2; CDR3nt: TGTGCCAGCGGGACTAGCTCTGAGCAGTTCTTC; CDR3aa: CASGTSSEQFF
j_gene: TRBJ1-3; v_gene: TRBV7-2; abundance: .; d_gene: TRBD1; CDR3nt: TGTGCCAGCAGCTCCTCGACAGGGGCTGGAAACACCATATATTTT; CDR3aa: CASSSSTGAGNTIYF
j_gene: TRBJ2-7; v_gene: TRBV9; abundance: .; d_gene: .; CDR3nt: TGTGCCAGCAGTAAGTACCTCAGGGGAGGAGGCGAGCAGTACTTC; CDR3aa: CASSKYLRGGGEQYF
j_gene: TRBJ1-5; v_gene: TRBV6-1; abundance: .; d_gene: TRBD1; CDR3nt: TGTGCCAGCAGTGATCGGGACAGGGGAGAGCAGCCCCAGCATTTT; CDR3aa: CASSDRDRGEQPQHF
j_gene: TRBJ1-1; v_gene: TRBV30; abundance: .; d_gene: TRBD1; CDR3nt: TGTGCCTGGTCGGGACAGGACGGAGACACTGAAGCTTTCTTT; CDR3aa: CAWSGQDGDTEAFF
j_gene: TRBJ2-1; v_gene: TRBV9; abundance: .; d_gene: TRBD2; CDR3nt: TGTGCCAGCAGCGTAATTAGCGGGAGCCTTTTTGGCTTAAATGAGCAGTTCTTC; CDR3aa: CASSVISGSLFGLNEQFF
j_gene: TRBJ1-5; v_gene: TRBV10-2; abundance: .; d_gene: .; CDR3nt: TGCGCCAGCAGTGAAGGAAGCGTTCAGCCCCAGCATTTT; CDR3aa: CASSEGSVQPQHF
j_gene: TRBJ2-1; v_gene: TRBV5-1; abundance: .; d_gene: TRBD2; CDR3nt: TGCGCCAGCACCCGAGGGACTACCAATGAGCAGTTCTTC; CDR3aa: CASTRGTTNEQFF
j_gene: TRBJ1-5; v_gene: TRBV10-3; abundance: .; d_gene: .; CDR3nt: TGTGCCATCAGTGAGTCTCCGTCCGATAAGGAGCCCCAGCATTTT; CDR3aa: CAISESPSDKEPQHF
j_gene: TRBJ1-5; v_gene: TRBV27; abundance: .; d_gene: .; CDR3nt: TGTGCCAGCGCCCCGGACAGACTTCTTAGCAATCAGCCCCAGCATTTT; CDR3aa: CASAPDRLLSNQPQHF
j_gene: TRBJ1-4; v_gene: TRBV5-1; abundance: .; d_gene: TRBD1; CDR3nt: TGCGCCAGCAGCTACGACCGGGACAGAGAGAATGAAAAACTGTTTTTT; CDR3aa: CASSYDRDRENEKLFF
j_gene: TRBJ1-3; v_gene: TRBV6-1; abundance: .; d_gene: TRBD1; CDR3nt: TGTGCCAGCAGTGAAGGCCCGCGACAGGGGACCGTACCCTCTGGAAACACCATATATTTT; CDR3aa: CASSEGPRQGTVPSGNTIYF
j_gene: TRBJ2-3; v_gene: TRBV6-4; abundance: few; d_gene: .; CDR3nt: TGTGCCAGCAGTGAGGACGGGAGCACAGATACGCAGTATTTT; CDR3aa: CASSEDGSTDTQYF
j_gene: TRBJ1-2; v_gene: TRBV12-3/TRBV12-4; abundance: .; d_gene: .; CDR3nt: TGTGCCAGCAGAGGACCGTCGAGGCGTGGCTACACCTTC; CDR3aa: CASRGPSRRGYTF
j_gene: TRBJ2-6; v_gene: TRBV24-1; abundance: once; d_gene: TRBD2; CDR3nt: TGTGCCACCAGTTCGCGGGGCGGGGGGCCTGGGGCCAACGTCCTGACTTTC; CDR3aa: CATSSRGGGPGANVLTF
j_gene: TRBJ1-4; v_gene: TRBV25-1; abundance: .; d_gene: TRBD1; CDR3nt: TGTGCCAGCAGTGAAGGAGGGACAGGGGCTGAAAAACTGTTTTTT; CDR3aa: CASSEGGTGAEKLFF
j_gene: TRBJ2-2; v_gene: TRBV2; abundance: .; d_gene: TRBD2; CDR3nt: TGTGCCAGCAGTGACGGGAGGGGTACCGGGGAGCTGTTTTTT; CDR3aa: CASSDGRGTGELFF
j_gene: TRBJ2-3; v_gene: TRBV2; abundance: .; d_gene: .; CDR3nt: TGTGCCAGCAGGGGTAGCCCGGTCATAGATACGCAGTATTTT; CDR3aa: CASRGSPVIDTQYF
j_gene: TRBJ1-2; v_gene: TRBV7-8; abundance: few; d_gene: .; CDR3nt: TGTGCCAGCAGCTTAACCGGGCTCGGAGCAATGCTAAGGCAGGATGGCTACACCTTC; CDR3aa: CASSLTGLGAMLRQDGYTF
j_gene: TRBJ2-7; v_gene: TRBV5-1; abundance: .; d_gene: TRBD2; CDR3nt: TGCGCCAGCAGTAGCGGGAGCTCCTACGAGCAGTACTTC; CDR3aa: CASSSGSSYEQYF
j_gene: TRBJ1-1; v_gene: TRBV24-1; abundance: .; d_gene: .; CDR3nt: TGTGCCACCAGTCCAAGCAGGGGTTCCTACACTGAAGCTTTCTTT; CDR3aa: CATSPSRGSYTEAFF
j_gene: TRBJ1-3; v_gene: TRBV2; abundance: .; d_gene: TRBD1; CDR3nt: TGTGCCAGCAGCCCCGACAGGGCTGGAAACACCATATATTTT; CDR3aa: CASSPDRAGNTIYF
j_gene: TRBJ1-1; v_gene: TRBV30; abundance: .; d_gene: .; CDR3nt: TGTGCCTGGAGTCCTAGGATGACAGGGAACACTGAAGCTTTCTTT; CDR3aa: CAWSPRMTGNTEAFF
j_gene: TRBJ1-1; v_gene: TRBV4-2; abundance: once; d_gene: .; CDR3nt: TGTGCCAGCAGCCAAGAAATCGACAGTGAAGCTTTCTTT; CDR3aa: CASSQEIDSEAFF
j_gene: TRBJ1-2; v_gene: TRBV20-1; abundance: once; d_gene: .; CDR3nt: TGCAGTGTATCGGGGACCTATGGCTACACCTTC; CDR3aa: CSVSGTYGYTF
j_gene: TRBJ2-1; v_gene: TRBV19; abundance: .; d_gene: .; CDR3nt: TGTGCCAGTAGTTTATACAATGAGCAGTTCTTC; CDR3aa: CASSLYNEQFF
j_gene: TRBJ1-4; v_gene: TRBV10-3; abundance: few; d_gene: .; CDR3nt: TGTGCCACCGAGGACCCAGGTACTAATGAAAAACTGTTTTTT; CDR3aa: CATEDPGTNEKLFF
j_gene: TRBJ1-2; v_gene: TRBV29-1; abundance: .; d_gene: TRBD1; CDR3nt: TGCAGCGTTGAAGCCCCTCTGGGACAGATCTATGGCTACACCTTC; CDR3aa: CSVEAPLGQIYGYTF
j_gene: TRBJ1-6; v_gene: TRBV18; abundance: .; d_gene: .; CDR3nt: TGTGCCAGCTCAGGGGACAATTCACCCCTCCACTTT; CDR3aa: CASSGDNSPLHF
j_gene: TRBJ2-7; v_gene: TRBV27; abundance: .; d_gene: .; CDR3nt: TGTGCCAGCTCCCCCCTCGGGGGGCGGGAGCAGTACTTC; CDR3aa: CASSPLGGREQYF
j_gene: TRBJ1-6; v_gene: TRBV2; abundance: .; d_gene: TRBD1; CDR3nt: TGTGCCAGCAGCCGGGACAGGGGGACTGCACCCCTCCACTTT; CDR3aa: CASSRDRGTAPLHF
j_gene: TRBJ1-5; v_gene: TRBV24-1; abundance: .; d_gene: .; CDR3nt: TGTGCCACCAGTGAAGGGGGTTTTAATCAGCCCCAGCATTTT; CDR3aa: CATSEGGFNQPQHF
j_gene: TRBJ2-7; v_gene: TRBV27; abundance: .; d_gene: .; CDR3nt: TGTGCCAGCAGTTTAAGTGGGGGGCCCTACGAGCAGTACTTC; CDR3aa: CASSLSGGPYEQYF
j_gene: TRBJ1-1; v_gene: TRBV21-1; abundance: .; d_gene: .; CDR3nt: TGTGCCAGCAGCCTGGGAACAGGGGGGGCGGACACTGAAGCTTTCTTT; CDR3aa: CASSLGTGGADTEAFF
j_gene: TRBJ1-5; v_gene: TRBV19; abundance: .; d_gene: TRBD1; CDR3nt: TGTGCCAGTAGTCCTGGGACAGCTAGCAATCAGCCCCAGCATTTT; CDR3aa: CASSPGTASNQPQHF
j_gene: TRBJ2-2; v_gene: TRBV5-1; abundance: .; d_gene: TRBD1; CDR3nt: TGCGCCAGCAGCCTAACAGGGGTACGAAACACCGGGGAGCTGTTTTTT; CDR3aa: CASSLTGVRNTGELFF
j_gene: TRBJ2-5; v_gene: TRBV3-1/TRBV3-2; abundance: few; d_gene: TRBD2; CDR3nt: TGTGCCAGCAGCCTCGGTTCTAGCGGTCAAGAGACCCAGTACTTC; CDR3aa: CASSLGSSGQETQYF
j_gene: TRBJ1-1; v_gene: TRBV6-5; abundance: .; d_gene: TRBD1; CDR3nt: TGTGCCAGCAGTTACTCGACAGGGGTCACTGAAGCTTTCTTT; CDR3aa: CASSYSTGVTEAFF